The T cell receptor beta chain described here comes from a study of cytomegalovirus exposure and HLA in healthy donors. This clone was counted only a few times. Its antigen is currently unknown. It was with 60 Vbeta and 13 Jbeta primers that the PCR ran. Profiling relied on immunoSEQ multiplex PCR, and the TCRdb table lists in-frame clones only, not all of them. Of approximately 150,000 clones listed, more than 65% are singletons. Whole-study findings and limits: High sensitivity and specificity were reportedly achieved when the classifier diagnosed cytomegalovirus status. Analysis performed later showed TCR beta chains linked to HLA being more clonally expanded than equally common others. The listing of approximately 160 TCR beta chains classed them as cytomegalovirus-associated.

CDR3 size: 13 residues. The ends were cut back, 10 bases at V and 0 bases at J, with 12 bases in the middle. Germline CDR1 SNHLY, CDR2 FYNNEI. Material: PBMCs. This sequence joins TRBV2 and TRBJ1-1; D gene uncertain. This sequence was found in a man aged 30-40 years in good health and CMV-seropositive. This chain's CDR3 is CATGVMMNTEAFF. The CDR3 DNA is TGTGCCACCGGAGTAATGATGAACACTGAAGCTTTCTTT.